The 32 T cell receptor beta chains given below trace back to one sample, sequenced in a study of T cells in Graves' hyperthyroidism and ophthalmopathy. Amplification of TCR beta CDR3 regions used RNA as the template. The HTBI set primed first-round TCR CDR3 RT-PCR. TCRdb recomputed calls from the multiplex PCR reads with MiXCR, one row per CDR3 protein. The sample carries fewer than 800,000 distinct CDR3 sequences, 15% to 20% recorded once. The source material was blood. The receptors were sampled from a man younger than 35 with Graves' hyperthyroidism.

This sequence joins TRBV19 and TRBJ2-7, with D perhaps given as TRBD1 or TRBD2 (5 bases each). The length of the CDR3 is 15 residues. The V and J ends lost 1 base and 2 bases respectively, with 12 bases between them. CDR1 and CDR2 from the germline V gene are LNHDA and SQIVND (reference sequence). CDR3 sequence: CASSIGSGPTYEQYF. Here the CDR3 DNA reads TGTGCCAGTAGTATAGGTTCGGGGCCTACCTACGAGCAGTACTTC.

This clonotype was seen a handful of times. This chain connects TRBV20-1 to TRBJ2-7; 7 positions agree with TRBD2. Per the germline V gene, CDR1 is DFQATT and CDR2 is SNEGSKA (reference sequence). The V gene end was trimmed by 2 bases and the J gene end by 0 bases; junction bases not matched to a gene: 4. The CDR3 runs to 14 residues. CDR3 in amino acids: CSARNSGVSYEQYF. CDR3 coding DNA: TGCAGTGCTAGAAACAGCGGGGTCTCCTACGAGCAGTACTTC.

The V call is TRBV19, the J call TRBJ1-5, with TRBD1 matching over 9 bases. CDR1 is LNHDA and CDR2 is SQIVND in the germline V gene (reference sequence). This CDR3 is built from 15 residues. V shed 6 bases and J 11 bases; nucleotides not matched to a gene: 14. CDR3 loop: CASSPTGTGPNAQHF. In nucleotides, the CDR3 is TGTGCCAGTAGCCCCACCGGGACAGGGCCAAACGCCCAGCATTTT.

The CDR3 here is CASSSALGAQETQYF. CDR3 coding DNA: TGTGCCAGCAGCTCCGCATTGGGCGCGCAAGAGACCCAGTACTTC. The chain has TRBV5-4 and TRBJ2-5; no clear D gene. Per germline, CDR1 SGHNT and CDR2 YYREEE (reference sequence). The CDR3 has 15 amino acids. V lost 3 bases and J lost 2, with 14 bases in between. The entire variable domain, with the rest obtained from reference TRBV5-4 and TRBJ2-5, is as follows: ETGVTQSPTHLIKTRGQQVTLRCSSQSGHNTVSWYQQALGQGPQFIFQYYREEENGRGNFPPRFSGLQFPNYSSELNVNALELDDSALYLCASSSALGAQETQYFGPGTRLLVL.

V and J are TRBV2 and TRBJ1-4; no definite D call. Germline CDR1 SNHLY, CDR2 FYNNEI. CDR3 length: 14 amino acids. Between the trimmed V and J ends, which lost 7 bases and 12 bases, there was a span of 21 bases. In DNA form, the CDR3 reads TGTGCCAGCAACCTGGACGGACCTCCTGGGGAACTGTTTTTT. This codes for CASNLDGPPGELFF.

With regard to this clonotype: This sequence may be a read error, since a much larger clone differs from it by one base. The chain uses TRBV28 and TRBJ2-7; D call uncertain. The CDR3 loop spans 14 amino acids. Germline-derived CDR1 and CDR2 are MDHEN and SYDVKM. V was pared by 2 bases and J by 9 bases, with 17 bases between. Here the CDR3 DNA reads TGTGCCAGCAGTTTAAAACAGCATCCCCAAGGGCAGTACTTC. Translating it yields CASSLKQHPQGQYF. The full variable domain, rest sourced from reference TRBV28 and TRBJ2-7, is DVKVTQSSRYLVKRTGEKVFLECVQDMDHENMFWYRQDPGLGLRLIYFSYDVKMKEKGDIPEGYSVSREKKERFSLILESASTNQTSMYLCASSLKQHPQGQYFGPGTRLTVT.

There are many counts of this clonotype. This rearrangement joins TRBV11-1 to TRBJ2-1; 9 nucleotides agree with TRBD1. The CDR3 length is 15 residues. Per the germline V gene, CDR1 is SGHAT and CDR2 is FQDESV (reference sequence). The trim removed 1 base at V and 3 bases at J, leaving 1 base unmatched. CDR3 sequence: CASSLGTGDYNEQFF. CDR3 nucleotides: TGTGCCAGCAGCTTAGGGACAGGGGACTACAATGAGCAGTTCTTC.

This clonotype appeared many times. The J gene is TRBJ2-3, the V gene TRBV28; 8 nucleotides agree with TRBD2. The CDR3 is 16 residues long. Per germline, CDR1 MDHEN and CDR2 SYDVKM. J gave up 4 bases and V 8 bases, and 14 bases lay outside the gene matches. The chain's CDR3 is CASAKFRSGSPDTQYF. CDR3 in DNA: TGTGCCAGCGCAAAGTTTAGGAGCGGGAGCCCAGATACGCAGTATTTT.

The J gene is TRBJ1-4, the V gene TRBV20-1; 12 bases match TRBD1. The CDR3 sequence is 16 residues long. The ends lost 5 bases at V and 8 bases at J; junction bases unmatched: 12. Germline CDR1 and CDR2: DFQATT and SNEGSKA (reference sequence). The DNA of the CDR3 is TGCAGTGCTCCGGGACAGGGGGCCAACCCCCGCGAAAAACTGTTTTTT. Its translation is CSAPGQGANPREKLFF.

In its sample, this clonotype was seen many times. The gene calls are TRBV18 and TRBJ2-3, with D uncertain. The CDR3 has 12 residues. Trimming left V 2 bases short and J 6 bases short, with 6 bases between. Per germline, CDR1 KGHSH and CDR2 LQKENI. CDR3 region: CASSPEEDTQYF. The CDR3 bases are TGTGCCAGCTCACCAGAGGAGGATACGCAGTATTTT.

This clonotype appeared a few times. In DNA, the CDR3 is TGTGCCAGCATAAGTTGGCCTCATGTAGATACGCAGTATTTT. Its protein is CASISWPHVDTQYF. The V gene is TRBV27, the J gene TRBJ2-3; D not resolved. Trimming took off 7 bases at V and 5 bases at J, with 16 bases between the two ends. There are 14 residues in the CDR3. Germline V gene data show CDR1 as MNHEY and CDR2 as SMNVEV (reference sequence).

The CDR3 sequence: CAWIRAQGNYGYTF. The CDR3 DNA is TGTGCCTGGATAAGGGCCCAAGGAAACTATGGCTACACCTTC. V and J are TRBV30 and TRBJ1-2, with D hard to call. Trimming left V 4 bases short and J 2 bases short, with 14 bases between. The CDR3 is 14 amino acids. The germline V gene encodes CDR1 GTSNPN and CDR2 SVGIG (reference sequence). The whole variable domain, filled in from reference TRBV30 and TRBJ1-2, reads SQTIHQWPATLVQPVGSPLSLECTVEGTSNPNLYWYRQAAGRGLQLLFYSVGIGQISSEVPQNLSASRPQDRQFILSSKKLLLSDSGFYLCAWIRAQGNYGYTFGSGTRLTVV.

This clonotype has more than one count but fewer than ten. The chain is built from TRBV24-1 and TRBJ2-4, with D perhaps matching TRBD2 (5 bases). The CDR3 runs to 13 residues. The V and J ends lost 5 bases and 6 bases respectively, with 10 bases between them. Per the germline V gene, CDR1 is KGHDR and CDR2 is SFDVKD. The CDR3 sequence: CATSGTSGNIQYF. Here the CDR3 DNA reads TGTGCCACCAGTGGGACTTCAGGAAACATTCAGTACTTC.

The rearrangement uses TRBV7-9 and TRBJ2-3; unclear D gene. Germline CDR1 and CDR2: SEHNR and FQNEAQ (reference sequence). The CDR3 extends over 13 amino acids. V was shortened by 5 bases and J by 3 bases, with 9 bases between the two germline ends. In nucleotides, the CDR3 is TGTGCCAGCAGCGTGCGAGAGACAGATACGCAGTATTTT. It yields the protein CASSVRETDTQYF.

In its sample, this clonotype was seen a few times. The gene calls are TRBV28 and TRBJ1-5; weak D call: TRBD1 (5 bases). Germline values: CDR1 MDHEN, CDR2 SYDVKM. Trimming removed 5 bases at V and 5 bases at J, with 19 bases between. The CDR3 is 16 residues long. DNA for the CDR3: TGTGCCAGCAGTCCCCCGGGACGAGGCGGGGATCAGCCCCAGCATTTT. It translates to CASSPPGRGGDQPQHF. The full variable domain, rest sourced from reference TRBV28 and TRBJ1-5, is DVKVTQSSRYLVKRTGEKVFLECVQDMDHENMFWYRQDPGLGLRLIYFSYDVKMKEKGDIPEGYSVSREKKERFSLILESASTNQTSMYLCASSPPGRGGDQPQHFGDGTRLSIL.

The chain joins TRBV20-1 to TRBJ2-1; D unresolved. The germline V gene has CDR1 DFQATT and CDR2 SNEGSKA (reference sequence). CDR3 length: 15 residues. The V and J ends lost 3 bases and 1 base respectively, with 13 bases between them. The CDR3 DNA is TGCAGTGCTAGGCCGCTGGTTAAGTCCTACAATGAGCAGTTCTTC. Residues: CSARPLVKSYNEQFF.

This chain joins TRBV7-2 and TRBJ1-1, with D maybe TRBD1 (5 bases). In germline, CDR1 is SGHTA, CDR2 FQGNSA. This CDR3 has 13 residues. Trimming removed 7 bases from V and 7 bases from J, with 16 bases in between. The CDR3 DNA sequence: TGTGCCAGCATCCAGATGGGGGGTTTTGAAGCTTTCTTT. It specifies CASIQMGGFEAFF.

This clonotype was counted at least ten times. The chain carries TRBV24-1 and TRBJ2-3; TRBD1 is a possible D gene (6 bases). This CDR3 contains 15 residues. Germline assignment: CDR1 KGHDR and CDR2 SFDVKD. Trimming removed 3 bases at V and 0 bases at J, with 9 bases between. Here the CDR3 DNA reads TGTGCCACCAGTGATACCACAGGGAGCACAGATACGCAGTATTTT. The encoded protein is CATSDTTGSTDTQYF.

The sample holds many counts of this clonotype. This chain links TRBV28 with TRBJ2-3; unclear D gene. This CDR3 is built from 14 residues. The germline CDR1 and CDR2 sequences are MDHEN and SYDVKM. Trimming removed 3 bases from V and 3 bases from J, with 10 bases in between. CDR3 DNA sequence: TGTGCCAGCAGTTTCAATAGGGTTACAGATACGCAGTATTTT. Translating it yields CASSFNRVTDTQYF.

A few counts support this clonotype. V usage is TRBV6-1 and J usage is TRBJ2-3, with a possible D match to TRBD2 (7 bases). Per the germline V gene, CDR1 is MNHNS and CDR2 is SASEGT. V was shortened by 6 bases and J by 4 bases, with 17 bases between the two germline ends. The CDR3 is made up of 15 amino acids. The chain's CDR3 is CASRGAAGVSDTQYF. The CDR3 DNA is TGTGCCAGCAGGGGGGCTGCGGGAGTATCAGATACGCAGTATTTT.

This rearrangement joins TRBV7-9 to TRBJ2-2; no firm D call. V lost 2 bases and J lost 3, with 4 bases in between. Looked up from germline, CDR1 is SEHNR and CDR2 is FQNEAQ (reference sequence). This CDR3 spans 13 amino acids. For the CDR3, the DNA is TGTGCCAGCAGCTTATCAGACACCGGGGAGCTGTTTTTT. It encodes CASSLSDTGELFF.

This clonotype was seen repeatedly, ten times or more. The chain uses TRBV6-1 and TRBJ1-1; D is perhaps TRBD1 (6 bases). The ends were cut back, 7 bases at V and 3 bases at J, with 12 bases in the middle. This CDR3 spans 13 amino acids. Germline assignment: CDR1 MNHNS and CDR2 SASEGT. In DNA, the CDR3 is TGTGCCAGCAATCCCGACAGGTACACTGAAGCTTTCTTT. Translated: CASNPDRYTEAFF.

The V gene is TRBV4-3, the J gene TRBJ2-1; 9 bases line up with TRBD2. The CDR3 is 15 residues long. Per germline, CDR1 LGHNA and CDR2 YSLEER. The ends lost 2 bases at V and 3 bases at J; junction bases unmatched: 2. Written as DNA, the CDR3 is TGCGCCAGCAGCCAAATTAGCGGGAGCTACAATGAGCAGTTCTTC. This translates into CASSQISGSYNEQFF.

The gene calls are TRBV10-3 and TRBJ2-2; D ambiguous. V was trimmed by 7 bases and J by 1 base, leaving 10 bases between them. Germline CDR1 reads ENHRY; CDR2 reads SYGVKD. This CDR3 is built from 14 residues. The CDR3 sequence is CAITSDVNTGELFF. The CDR3 nucleotides read TGTGCCATCACCTCGGACGTGAACACCGGGGAGCTGTTTTTT.

The chain is built from TRBV30 and TRBJ2-7; 13 bases map to TRBD2. V was pared by 5 bases and J by 0 bases, with 4 bases of the junction left unmatched. This CDR3 contains 15 residues. Germline CDR1 GTSNPN, CDR2 SVGIG (reference sequence). The CDR3 sequence: CAWEGLAGSSYEQYF. The CDR3 region has the DNA TGTGCCTGGGAGGGACTAGCGGGGAGCTCCTACGAGCAGTACTTC. The full variable domain, completed using reference TRBV30 and TRBJ2-7, is SQTIHQWPATLVQPVGSPLSLECTVEGTSNPNLYWYRQAAGRGLQLLFYSVGIGQISSEVPQNLSASRPQDRQFILSSKKLLLSDSGFYLCAWEGLAGSSYEQYFGPGTRLTVT.

This clonotype was counted at least ten times. The chain has TRBV7-9 and TRBJ2-3; D ambiguous. CDR3 length: 13 amino acids. CDR1 is SEHNR and CDR2 is FQNEAQ in the germline V gene (reference sequence). V gave up 4 bases and J gave up 5 bases, with 10 bases separating them. CDR3 DNA: TGTGCCAGCAGCTGGGGTTTTAGAGATACGCAGTATTTT. Its protein product is CASSWGFRDTQYF.

This clonotype came up many times. The rearrangement links TRBV3-1 to TRBJ1-1, with a weak D call TRBD1 (5 bases). Trimming cost V 0 bases and J 8 bases, with 16 bases left between them. The germline V gene has CDR1 LGHDT and CDR2 YNNKEL (reference sequence). This CDR3 contains 15 residues. The CDR3 sequence: CASSQDSGPEREAFF. The CDR3 DNA sequence: TGTGCCAGCAGCCAAGATTCGGGGCCAGAGCGAGAAGCTTTCTTT.

This clonotype occurred many times. V is TRBV27 and J is TRBJ2-7; 9 bases are shared with TRBD1. With V trimmed by 6 bases and J by 2 bases, 8 bases remained unmatched. This CDR3 has 15 residues. Germline CDR1 is MNHEY and CDR2 is SMNVEV (reference sequence). The CDR3 nucleotides read TGTGCCAGCAGACGTCCGGGACAGGGAACCTACGAGCAGTACTTC. This sequence encodes CASRRPGQGTYEQYF.

This clonotype has only a few counts. J is TRBJ2-5 and V is TRBV6-5; no clear D gene. Germline CDR1 reads MNHEY; CDR2 reads SVGAGI. The V end lost 0 bases, the J end lost 5 bases, and 7 bases lay between the germline ends. CDR3 length: 13 residues. CDR3: CASSYSGYETQYF. The CDR3 coding sequence is TGTGCCAGCAGTTACTCAGGGTATGAGACCCAGTACTTC.

This clonotype has a count of ten or more. The chain links TRBV9 to TRBJ2-1, with a possible D match to TRBD2 (6 bases). Germline V CDR1 and CDR2: SGDLS, YYNGEE. The CDR3 is 15 amino acids. V was trimmed by 0 bases and J by 4 bases, leaving 11 bases between them. The CDR3 protein is CASSVASGEYNEQFF. The CDR3 bases are TGTGCCAGCAGCGTAGCATCGGGAGAGTACAATGAGCAGTTCTTC. Full variable domain (rest looked up from reference TRBV9 and TRBJ2-1): DSGVTQTPKHLITATGQRVTLRCSPRSGDLSVYWYQQSLDQGLQFLIQYYNGEERAKGNILERFSAQQFPDLHSELNLSSLELGDSALYFCASSVASGEYNEQFFGPGTRLTVL.

CDR3 DNA: TGTGCCAGCAGGAGAGCAGGGCACAATGAGCAGTTCTTC. As protein: CASRRAGHNEQFF. This chain uses TRBV7-2 with TRBJ2-1; TRBD1 might be the D (5 bases). This CDR3 spans 13 amino acids. Trimming removed 6 bases at V and 5 bases at J, with 11 bases between. The germline CDR1 and CDR2 sequences are SGHTA and FQGNSA.

This clonotype was seen at least ten times. The chain employs TRBV7-8 and TRBJ2-5; 7 bases fit TRBD2. This CDR3 spans 16 amino acids. Germline trimming cut 0 bases from V and 1 base from J; bases unmatched to any gene: 5. Germline values: CDR1 SGHVS, CDR2 FQNEAQ. The CDR3 DNA follows: TGTGCCAGCAGCTTAGCACCGGGACTATTCCAAGAGACCCAGTACTTC. Translating gives CASSLAPGLFQETQYF.